The sequence of this T cell receptor (beta chain) was determined in a study of T-cell memory formation after mild COVID-19. This clonotype was detected ten times or more. Its antigen remains unknown. 5'RACE with constant-segment primers built TCRalpha and TCRbeta cDNA libraries with UMIs. TCRdb re-analysed the 5' RACE reads in MiXCR, keeping a single row per CDR3 protein. This sample has 55,000 to 65,000 distinct CDR3 sequences, with approximately 9.5% found just once. Looked up from germline, CDR1 is KGHSH and CDR2 is LQKENI. The CDR3 has 14 residues. The V gene end was trimmed by 5 bases and the J gene end by 3 bases; junction bases not matched to a gene: 4. Study results and limitations: CD4+ contracting clones lay mainly in CM and EM, CD8+ ones in EMRA.

The chain couples TRBV18 to TRBJ2-3; 8 nucleotides align to TRBD1. The sequencing sample was made of PBMCs or a T cell subset sorted from them (not recorded which). This receptor was obtained from a man between 18 and 35 years old who had mild COVID-19 (a few samples of this study predate the infection). Cell type and time point are not known. CDR3 DNA: TGTGCCAGCTCAAGGCAGGGGGCGACAGATACGCAGTATTTT. Translated: CASSRQGATDTQYF.